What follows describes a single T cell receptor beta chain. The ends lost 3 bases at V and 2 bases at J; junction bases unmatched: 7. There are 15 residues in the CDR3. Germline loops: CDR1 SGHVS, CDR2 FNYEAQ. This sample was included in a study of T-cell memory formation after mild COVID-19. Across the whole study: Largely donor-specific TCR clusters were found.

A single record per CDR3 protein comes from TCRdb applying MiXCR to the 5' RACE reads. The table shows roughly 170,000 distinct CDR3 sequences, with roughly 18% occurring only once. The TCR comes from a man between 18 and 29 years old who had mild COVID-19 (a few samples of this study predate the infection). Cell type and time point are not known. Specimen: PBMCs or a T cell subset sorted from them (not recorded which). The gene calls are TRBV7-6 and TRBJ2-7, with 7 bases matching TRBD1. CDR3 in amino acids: CASSFRLDRTYEQYF. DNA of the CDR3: TGTGCCAGCAGCTTCCGTCTGGACAGGACCTACGAGCAGTACTTC.